Described below is a single T cell receptor (beta chain) sequence and its context. Per germline, CDR1 LNHDA and CDR2 SQIVND (reference sequence). The CDR3 contains 12 residues. V gave up 1 base and J gave up 6 bases, with 7 bases separating them. The record originates from a study of blood T cell repertoires in COVID-19. Background on the study: Collection of acute and convalescent COVID-19 samples took place in the United States, Italy and Spain. Sample material is recorded as cDNA or gDNA derived from T cells, B-cell-depleted T cells, or PBMCs.

Per the original methods: Amplification with reference gene primers provided the estimates of nucleated cell counts. Sequencing was performed with immunoSEQ multiplex PCR; in TCRdb, only in-frame clones are kept and a portion is missing. Clone size and the V and J calls come from that table; the DNA yielded D and trimming. The sample records some 270,000 clones, almost 85% being singletons. Membership in each cohort depended on participant-reported clinical history. The chain joins TRBV19 to TRBJ2-7; D is unresolved. The source is a woman in her 50s with acute COVID-19. Sequences were obtained from PBMCs or T cells enriched from blood (not recorded which). The CDR3 sequence: CASSIVGGEQYF. The CDR3 coding sequence is TGTGCCAGTAGTATAGTCGGCGGCGAGCAGTACTTC.